This TCR beta chain was obtained from a study of post-analysis software for immune sequencing data (dated by TCRdb to between 2015 and 2017). Context from the whole study: Recorded disease courses included relapsing-remitting, secondary progressive and progressive-relapsing multiple sclerosis, with some patients lacking subtype annotation. The patient repertoires were set against around ten previously published healthy control repertoires from donors whose ages ranged from roughly 6 to 27 years. A subset of samples was prepared in parallel using single-end sample barcoding, then pooled and co-amplified after Illumina adapter ligation. The study at large found these results: The control group was slightly older than the multiple sclerosis patient group. Normalized Chao1 diversity was significantly lower in multiple sclerosis patients than controls, suggesting substantial peripheral T-cell clonal expansion. Strong co-clustering of samples prepared in the same batch was shown by direct clustering with F measure, prompting a batch-effect correction. Patients showed significantly higher frequencies than controls for a handful of TRBV segments, among them TRBV5-6, TRBV5-1 and TRBV20-1.

The germline V gene supplies CDR1 MNHNS and CDR2 SASEGT. The trim is 2 bases for V and 3 bases for J, with a gap of 2 bases between the germline ends. The CDR3 contains 12 residues, cysteine and phenylalanine counted. Of all the DNA, just the CDR3 is kept, 36 bases in frame from base 1. Points on this clonotype: The specificity of this receptor is unknown. No base quality values were provided; no much bigger clone lies one nucleotide off.

Receptors were amplified or captured by PCR. For sequencing, an Illumina HiSeq 2500 was employed. To reduce PCR and sequencing biases, unique molecular identifiers were incorporated into the TCR beta cDNA libraries. Roughly 0.5 million cDNA molecules were obtained per 1 to 10 million input T cells, so each molecule approximated one T cell. The patient libraries were prepared and sequenced with the same protocol used for the earlier healthy control dataset. Samples belonging to the same batch were prepared together, multiplexed and sequenced on a shared HiSeq lane. From the authors' description of their analysis: MIGEC handled the raw barcoded reads, throwing out single-read molecular identifier groups before consensus assembly and CDR3 extraction. VDJtools was used for post-analysis of the clonotype tables, and diversity was normalized by down-sampling every dataset to the size of the smallest sample. In repertoire overlap clustering, CDR3 amino acid sequences, but not nucleotide sequences, were matched to correct batch-related cross-sample contamination. TCRdb reprocessed the public reads (quality trimming at Q25 with fastp, clone calling with MiXCR) and kept in-frame beta chains. Each record represents a unique CDR3 protein, reported with the most common genes and DNA among its rows. In this record, the V and J calls reflect TCRdb's handling and not the investigators' own analysis. The sample contains about half a million distinct CDR3 sequences, 30% to 40% of them found a single time. About 5.6% of the sample comes from the top ten.

TCR beta repertoires were profiled from peripheral blood of 13 young patients with multiple sclerosis to demonstrate the VDJtools post-analysis software. The multiple sclerosis patients were children and adolescents ranging in age from 6 to 15 years. The receptor comes from a girl aged 2 to 17 with multiple sclerosis. Recombination connected TRBV6-1 to TRBJ1-5, with the D gene call left open. Sequencing was done on a sample of blood. This receptor carries the CDR3 CASSETNQPQHF. Read as DNA, the sequence is TGTGCCAGCAGTGAAACCAATCAGCCCCAGCATTTT.